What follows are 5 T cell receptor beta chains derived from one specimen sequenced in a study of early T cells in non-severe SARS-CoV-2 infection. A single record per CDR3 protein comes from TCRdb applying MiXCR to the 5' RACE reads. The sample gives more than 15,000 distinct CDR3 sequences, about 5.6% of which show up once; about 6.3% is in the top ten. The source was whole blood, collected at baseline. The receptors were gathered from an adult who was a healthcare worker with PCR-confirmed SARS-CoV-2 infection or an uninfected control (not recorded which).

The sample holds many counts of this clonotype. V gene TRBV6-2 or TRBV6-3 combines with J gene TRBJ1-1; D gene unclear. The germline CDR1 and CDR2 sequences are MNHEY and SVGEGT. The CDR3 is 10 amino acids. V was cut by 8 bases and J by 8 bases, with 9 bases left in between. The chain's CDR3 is CASPYGEAFF. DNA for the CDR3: TGTGCCAGCCCCTACGGGGAAGCTTTCTTT.

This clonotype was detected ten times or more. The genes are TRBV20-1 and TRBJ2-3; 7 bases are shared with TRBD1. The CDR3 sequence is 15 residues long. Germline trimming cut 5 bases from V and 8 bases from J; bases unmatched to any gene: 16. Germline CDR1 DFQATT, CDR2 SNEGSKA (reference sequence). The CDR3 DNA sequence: TGCAGTGCTGACCTCAACAGGGGATCAAGAGGTACGCAGTATTTT. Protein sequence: CSADLNRGSRGTQYF.

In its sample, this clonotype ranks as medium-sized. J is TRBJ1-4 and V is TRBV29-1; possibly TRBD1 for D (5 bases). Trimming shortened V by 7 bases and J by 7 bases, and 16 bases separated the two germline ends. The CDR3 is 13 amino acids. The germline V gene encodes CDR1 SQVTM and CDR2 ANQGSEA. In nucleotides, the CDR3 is TGCAGCGGACGGGACGTAGGAAGTGAAAAACTGTTTTTT. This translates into CSGRDVGSEKLFF.

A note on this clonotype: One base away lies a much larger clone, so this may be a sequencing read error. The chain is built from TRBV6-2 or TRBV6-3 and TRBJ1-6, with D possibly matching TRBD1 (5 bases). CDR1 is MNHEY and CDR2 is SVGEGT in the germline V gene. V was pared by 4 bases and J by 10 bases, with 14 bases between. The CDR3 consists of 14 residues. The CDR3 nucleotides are TGTGCCAGCAGTTTGCGGGACGTGGAATCACCCCTCCACTTT. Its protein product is CASSLRDVESPLHF.

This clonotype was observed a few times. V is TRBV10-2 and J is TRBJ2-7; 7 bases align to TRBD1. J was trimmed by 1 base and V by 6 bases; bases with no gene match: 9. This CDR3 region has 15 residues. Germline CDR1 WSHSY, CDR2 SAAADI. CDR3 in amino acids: CASRSGQALSYEQYF. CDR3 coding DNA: TGCGCCAGCAGATCCGGACAGGCCCTTTCCTACGAGCAGTACTTC.